These 21 T cell receptor beta chains share one sample of origin, sequenced in a study of blood T cells in healthy people across ages. Sample-barcoded 5' priming and a J-beta primer mix drove a second PCR of 7 to 11 cycles. One entry per CDR3 protein, called by TCRdb with MiXCR from the 5' RACE reads. This sample has 1.5 million to 2 million distinct CDR3 sequences, with about two fifths found just once. The material sequenced was blood. These receptors were taken from a human donor in good health.

This sequence joins TRBV20-1 and TRBJ1-5; D is unresolved. The CDR3 length is 15 residues. The ends were cut back, 2 bases at V and 7 bases at J, with 18 bases in the middle. Germline V gene data show CDR1 as DFQATT and CDR2 as SNEGSKA (reference sequence). The CDR3 DNA reads as TGCAGTGCTAGAACCCCGTTCGGGGAAGACCAGCCCCAGCATTTT. It is translated as CSARTPFGEDQPQHF.

The genes are TRBV20-1 and TRBJ2-4; a possible D gene is TRBD2 (6 bases). The end of the DNA fits TRBJ2-7 better, so the J call may be wrong. Looked up from germline, CDR1 is DFQATT and CDR2 is SNEGSKA (reference sequence). The CDR3 length is 17 residues. The CDR3 is CSANPYSGDSSSYEQYF. CDR3 DNA: TGCAGTGCTAACCCTTATTCCGGGGACTCAAGCTCCTACGAGCAGTACTTC.

V and J are TRBV6-6 and TRBJ2-2, with D perhaps matching TRBD1 (6 bases). The CDR3 sequence is 13 residues long. CDR1 MNHNY and CDR2 SVGAGI come from the germline V gene (reference sequence). Trimming took 7 bases from V and 7 from J, leaving 13 bases between them. CDR3 region: CASKTQGIGELFF. CDR3 DNA sequence: TGTGCCAGCAAAACCCAGGGGATCGGGGAGCTGTTTTTT.

This clonotype was seen only a few times. This chain joins TRBV12-3 or TRBV12-4 and TRBJ2-7, with 8 bases lining up with TRBD2. CDR3 length: 15 residues. The trim removed 7 bases at V and 2 bases at J, leaving 10 bases unmatched. CDR3 in DNA: TGTGCCAGCACCACTCAACTAGCGGCTGCCTACGAGCAGTACTTC. This translates into CASTTQLAAAYEQYF.

The rearrangement uses TRBV29-1 and TRBJ1-1; no clear D. This CDR3 contains 12 residues. V was shortened by 8 bases and J by 1 base, with 11 bases between the two germline ends. Germline V gives CDR1 SQVTM, CDR2 ANQGSEA. The CDR3 reads CSLEHPNTEAFF. In DNA, the CDR3 is TGCAGCCTGGAGCACCCGAACACTGAAGCTTTCTTT.

The rearrangement links TRBV9 to TRBJ2-7, with a possible D match to TRBD2 (5 bases). CDR3 size: 14 residues. Germline CDR1 and CDR2: SGDLS and YYNGEE. Trimming took off 3 bases at V and 6 bases at J, with 16 bases between the two ends. The CDR3 region is CASSGLYLGGEQYF. The DNA for the CDR3 is TGTGCCAGCAGCGGTCTATACCTTGGAGGCGAGCAGTACTTC. The entire variable domain, with the rest obtained from reference TRBV9 and TRBJ2-7, is as follows: DSGVTQTPKHLITATGQRVTLRCSPRSGDLSVYWYQQSLDQGLQFLIQYYNGEERAKGNILERFSAQQFPDLHSELNLSSLELGDSALYFCASSGLYLGGEQYFGPGTRLTVT.

This rearrangement joins TRBV11-2 to TRBJ2-1; D not certain. Trimming removed 5 bases at V and 13 bases at J, with 18 bases between. CDR3 length equals 13 residues. Germline CDR1 is SGHAT and CDR2 is FQNNGV. CDR3 in DNA: TGTGCCAGCAGCCACGGCTATCAAGAGACCCAGTTCTTC. This codes for CASSHGYQETQFF.

This clonotype was counted only a few times. This chain joins TRBV29-1 and TRBJ2-1; perhaps TRBD1 as D (6 bases). This CDR3 region has 15 residues. The ends were cut back, 6 bases at V and 0 bases at J, with 15 bases in the middle. The germline gives CDR1 SQVTM, CDR2 ANQGSEA. This chain's CDR3 is CSVGSGTPSYNEQFF. The CDR3 nucleotides read TGCAGCGTCGGTTCCGGGACACCCTCCTACAATGAGCAGTTCTTC.

The chain carries TRBV28 and TRBJ2-3, with unresolved D. The V gene lost 4 bases and the J gene lost 3 bases, with 8 bases spanning the gap. Germline V gene lookup returns CDR1 MDHEN and CDR2 SYDVKM. This CDR3 has 13 residues. This CDR3 is CASSWGYTDTQYF. The CDR3 DNA sequence: TGTGCCAGCAGTTGGGGATATACAGATACGCAGTATTTT.

V is TRBV4-2 and J is TRBJ1-2; the D gene is possibly TRBD1 (6 bases). Germline-derived CDR1 and CDR2 are LGHNA and YNFKEQ. V gave up 7 bases and J gave up 8 bases, with 17 bases separating them. This CDR3 comprises 13 residues. CDR3 protein: CASTGGGRYGYTF. The DNA for the CDR3 is TGTGCCAGCACTGGGGGGGGCAGGTACGGCTACACCTTC.

This chain links TRBV7-8 with TRBJ1-2, with TRBD1 identical over 8 bases. The CDR3 is made up of 18 amino acids. Germline trimming cut 10 bases from V and 2 bases from J; bases unmatched to any gene: 21. CDR1 and CDR2 (germline): SGHVS, FQNEAQ. For the CDR3, the DNA is TGTGCCACCTATGAACTGGGAGGACAGGGCCACTTAAACTATGGCTACACCTTC. Residues: CATYELGGQGHLNYGYTF.

The chain has TRBV7-2 and TRBJ2-1; the match to TRBD1 covers 7 bases. Germline V lookup: CDR1 SGHTA, CDR2 FQGNSA. This CDR3 comprises 14 residues. After removal of 2 bases from V and 8 bases from J, the junction contained 6 bases not matched to a gene. The CDR3 spells CASSLSQGGDEQFF. Here the CDR3 DNA reads TGTGCCAGCAGCTTATCCCAAGGGGGCGATGAGCAGTTCTTC.

The rearrangement joins TRBV7-2 to TRBJ2-7; D is perhaps TRBD1 (5 bases). The V end was cut by 4 bases, the J end by 6 bases, with 16 bases between. Germline V gene sequence: CDR1 SGHTA, CDR2 FQGNSA. The CDR3 totals 14 residues. The CDR3 DNA follows: TGTGCCAGCAGCTCGTCTAATCAGGGCTCCGAGCAGTACTTC. As protein: CASSSSNQGSEQYF. Together with reference TRBV7-2 and TRBJ2-7, the CDR3 gives the full variable domain: GAGVSQSPSNKVTEKGKDVELRCDPISGHTALYWYRQSLGQGLEFLIYFQGNSAPDKSGLPSDRFSAERTGGSVSTLTIQRTQQEDSAVYLCASSSSNQGSEQYFGPGTRLTVT.

The rearrangement joins TRBV14 to TRBJ1-1, with D perhaps TRBD1 (5 bases). The CDR3 runs 14 residues. Germline lookup yields CDR1 SGHDN and CDR2 FVKESK. The V gene lost 2 bases and the J gene lost 6 bases, with 13 bases spanning the gap. The CDR3: CASSQPGGFAEAFF. CDR3 DNA: TGTGCCAGCAGCCAACCTGGGGGGTTCGCTGAAGCTTTCTTT.

This clonotype has more than one count but fewer than ten. The chain has TRBV5-1 and TRBJ2-7; D not resolved. Germline values: CDR1 SGHRS, CDR2 YFSETQ. Trimming shortened V by 2 bases and J by 2 bases, and 11 bases separated the two germline ends. CDR3 length: 14 residues. CDR3 loop: CASSFAAEAYEQYF. The CDR3 DNA follows: TGCGCCAGCAGCTTCGCGGCAGAAGCCTACGAGCAGTACTTC.

A remark on this clonotype: One end of the junction is discordant with germline, which a read error may explain. This chain connects TRBV7-3 to TRBJ2-3; D gene unclear. The CDR3 spans 13 residues. CDR1 SGHTA and CDR2 FQGTGA come from the germline V gene. As DNA, the CDR3 is TGTGCCAGCAGCCCTCCGGCCGCAGATGCGCAGTATTTT. It codes for CASSPPAADAQYF. Supplemented by reference TRBV7-3 and TRBJ2-3, the full variable domain reads GAGVSQTPSNKVTEKGKYVELRCDPISGHTALYWYRQSLGQGPEFLIYFQGTGAADDSGLPNDRFFAVRPEGSVSTLKIQRTERGDSAVYLCASSPPAADAQYFGPGTRLTVL.

The chain joins TRBV7-9 to TRBJ1-1; a weak D match, TRBD1 (5 bases). This CDR3 is 15 amino acids long. The ends were cut back, 1 base at V and 1 base at J, with 10 bases in the middle. The germline V gene encodes CDR1 SEHNR and CDR2 FQNEAQ (reference sequence). The CDR3 DNA is TGTGCCAGCAGCTTAGGGATAGGGGAGAACACTGAAGCTTTCTTT. Protein product: CASSLGIGENTEAFF.

In nucleotides, the CDR3 is TGTGCCAGCAGCTTAGCTCCAGGGCGAAGCTCCTACGAGCAGTACTTC. This sequence encodes CASSLAPGRSSYEQYF. The chain links TRBV7-2 to TRBJ2-7, with a possible D match to TRBD1 (5 bases). The CDR3 is made up of 16 amino acids. V shed 0 bases and J shed 0 bases, with 12 bases lying between them. Germline CDR1 and CDR2: SGHTA and FQGNSA.

In nucleotides, the CDR3 is TGTGCCAGCAGTTTTGATGGGAAGCAGTACTTC. Translation gives CASSFDGKQYF. This chain uses TRBV12-3 or TRBV12-4 with TRBJ2-7; D unclear. The V end lost 3 bases, the J end lost 8 bases, and 8 bases lay between the germline ends. This CDR3 comprises 11 residues.

V and J are TRBV7-3 and TRBJ1-2; D is unresolved. Trimming removed 3 bases at V and 2 bases at J, with 13 bases between. The CDR3 is 15 amino acids. Germline loops: CDR1 SGHTA, CDR2 FQGTGA. The CDR3 DNA sequence: TGTGCCAGCAGCTTTGTAGCGGGTGGAAACTATGGCTACACCTTC. It encodes CASSFVAGGNYGYTF. Using reference TRBV7-3 and TRBJ1-2 for the parts outside the CDR3, the full variable domain is GAGVSQTPSNKVTEKGKYVELRCDPISGHTALYWYRQSLGQGPEFLIYFQGTGAADDSGLPNDRFFAVRPEGSVSTLKIQRTERGDSAVYLCASSFVAGGNYGYTFGSGTRLTVV.

Only a few counts were recorded for this clonotype. The V call is TRBV29-1, the J call TRBJ2-7; 10 nucleotides match TRBD2. Germline CDR1 and CDR2: SQVTM and ANQGSEA. V gave up 6 bases and J gave up 5 bases; unmatched junction bases: 4. The CDR3 has 12 residues. CDR3 DNA sequence: TGCAGCGTCCTAGCGGGGGACCACGAGCAGTACTTC. This translates into CSVLAGDHEQYF.